Listed below are T cell receptor beta chains from one sample, sequenced in a study of graft-versus-host responses after intestinal transplantation. These receptors have no identified antigens. Profiled with immunoSEQ multiplex PCR; TCRdb holds only in-frame clones, not every one. This table has 90,000 to 150,000 clones, roughly 95% appearing once. Sequenced here: unstimulated CD8+ T cells sorted from spleen or lymph node cells, sampled before intestinal transplant. The receptors come from a human donor who received an intestinal transplant. Each CDR3 is given with its conserved first and last residue. Clone size is stated in some rows and not others, as once, few, many or a class when expanded.

abundance: -; v_gene: TRBV5-4; CDR3aa: CASSQDFREGLYNEQFF
abundance: -; v_gene: TRBV28; CDR3aa: CASSPLGRGWGYTF
abundance: once; v_gene: TRBV4-2; CDR3aa: CASSPQAPSTDTQYF
abundance: -; v_gene: TRBV2; CDR3aa: CASSGGQTYEQYF
abundance: once; v_gene: TRBV4-1; CDR3aa: CASSQDRSSYNEQFF
abundance: once; v_gene: TRBV5-7; CDR3aa: CASSLSFTSGSQETQYF
abundance: -; v_gene: TRBV9; CDR3aa: CASSVQGSNSPLHF
abundance: -; v_gene: TRBV4-3; CDR3aa: CASSNGLAGYNEQFF
abundance: once; v_gene: TRBV28; CDR3aa: CASSFRPNTEAFF
abundance: -; v_gene: TRBV7-7; CDR3aa: CASSPGQGQTYEQYF
abundance: -; v_gene: TRBV7-6; CDR3aa: CASSGATGSYEQYF
abundance: once; v_gene: TRBV2; CDR3aa: CASSEVDRVETQYF
abundance: -; v_gene: TRBV6-5; CDR3aa: CASSPSSSSYNEQFF
abundance: -; v_gene: TRBV7-2; CDR3aa: CASSLRTSGSLTYEQYF
abundance: -; v_gene: TRBV12-5; CDR3aa: CASGLVPTGGENTEAFF
abundance: -; v_gene: TRBV5-4; CDR3aa: CASSLEKADEKLFF